Each of the 31 T cell receptor beta chains below was sequenced from the same sample in a study of T cells in Graves' hyperthyroidism and ophthalmopathy. Amplification of TCR beta CDR3 regions was performed using RNA transcripts as template. The primer set for the first-round RT-PCR of the TCR CDR3 was HTBI. TCRdb fed the multiplex PCR reads into MiXCR, producing one record per CDR3 protein. Counted here are 490,000 or so distinct CDR3 sequences, about 20% occurring once; the ten biggest clones make up roughly 49%. Source material: blood. The origin of the receptors is a woman aged 65 to 85 with Graves' ophthalmopathy.

In its sample, this clonotype was seen a few times. J is TRBJ1-2 and V is TRBV7-9; D call uncertain. The CDR3 is 14 amino acids. The germline V gene has CDR1 SEHNR and CDR2 FQNEAQ (reference sequence). V was shortened by 1 base and J by 8 bases, with 14 bases between the two germline ends. CDR3 region: CASSLEKGRRGYTF. CDR3 DNA sequence: TGTGCCAGCAGCTTAGAAAAGGGCCGGCGGGGCTACACCTTC.

This clonotype appeared a few times. This rearrangement joins TRBV19 to TRBJ2-1; possibly TRBD2 for D (6 bases). Per germline, CDR1 LNHDA and CDR2 SQIVND (reference sequence). The CDR3 has 15 residues. V was shortened by 2 bases and J by 7 bases, with 15 bases between the two germline ends. CDR3 protein: CASSIYGRKINEQFF. The CDR3 region has the DNA TGTGCCAGTAGTATATACGGGAGAAAAATTAATGAGCAGTTCTTC.

This clonotype occurred many times. The chain is built from TRBV6-5 and TRBJ2-5, with D perhaps assigned TRBD1 or TRBD2 (5 bases each). V was shortened by 6 bases and J by 1 base, with 18 bases between the two germline ends. This CDR3 contains 16 residues. Germline CDR1 and CDR2: MNHEY and SVGAGI. CDR3 sequence (DNA): TGTGCCAGCAGGTCTCGAGACAGCGGCCCCCAAGAGACCCAGTACTTC. Amino acids: CASRSRDSGPQETQYF.

CDR3 region: CASSEFGRVGNEQFF. The CDR3 DNA reads as TGCGCCAGCAGTGAGTTCGGCAGGGTCGGCAATGAGCAGTTCTTC. The chain has TRBV10-1 and TRBJ2-1; perhaps TRBD1 as D (5 bases). The V end lost 1 base, the J end lost 6 bases, and 13 bases lay between the germline ends. The germline V gene has CDR1 WNHNN and CDR2 SYGVQD (reference sequence). CDR3 length: 15 residues.

The rearrangement uses TRBV5-1 and TRBJ2-5; 7 bases fit TRBD2. Germline V lookup: CDR1 SGHRS, CDR2 YFSETQ. The CDR3 extends over 16 amino acids. J was trimmed by 4 bases and V by 4 bases; bases with no gene match: 13. CDR3 sequence: CASSPGGRGVVETQYF. CDR3 nucleotide sequence: TGCGCCAGCAGCCCCGGTGGTCGGGGGGTCGTAGAGACCCAGTACTTC.

The table lists this clonotype with many counts. This chain links TRBV7-3 with TRBJ2-3, with D possibly being TRBD1 (7 bases). Germline V gene lookup returns CDR1 SGHTA and CDR2 FQGTGA. Trimming shortened V by 0 bases and J by 5 bases, and 12 bases separated the two germline ends. This CDR3 has 15 residues. DNA for the CDR3: TGTGCCAGCAGCTTAACAGGAGGGGGCGTAGATACGCAGTATTTT. Translated: CASSLTGGGVDTQYF.

The rearrangement uses TRBV6-1 and TRBJ1-1; D gene uncertain. This CDR3 spans 13 amino acids. The V end lost 6 bases, the J end lost 2 bases, and 10 bases lay between the germline ends. Looked up from germline, CDR1 is MNHNS and CDR2 is SASEGT. The CDR3 coding sequence is TGTGCCAGCAGAGCGCGGAGTAACACTGAAGCTTTCTTT. Translating gives CASRARSNTEAFF.

In its sample, this clonotype was seen a few times. The chain uses TRBV28 and TRBJ1-4; D uncertain. This CDR3 spans 14 amino acids. V lost 6 bases to trimming and J lost 8 bases, with 16 bases between them. CDR1 is MDHEN, CDR2 SYDVKM, per germline. CDR3 loop: CASSTGQSREKLFF. The CDR3 DNA follows: TGTGCCAGCAGCACCGGGCAGAGTCGCGAAAAACTGTTTTTT.

J is TRBJ1-2 and V is TRBV2, with D possibly TRBD1 on 5 matching bases. Germline-derived CDR1 and CDR2 are SNHLY and FYNNEI. Trimming shortened V by 4 bases and J by 1 base, and 10 bases separated the two germline ends. The CDR3 consists of 14 residues. The CDR3 nucleotides are TGTGCCAGCAGTGGAGGGGTGGGTAACTATGGCTACACCTTC. It codes for CASSGGVGNYGYTF.

This clonotype came up a few times. V and J are TRBV27 and TRBJ2-7; 11 bases match TRBD1. V dropped 9 bases and J dropped 3; count of bases not matched to a gene: 7. Germline lookup yields CDR1 MNHEY and CDR2 SMNVEV (reference sequence). The CDR3 loop spans 14 amino acids. As DNA, the CDR3 is TGTGCCAGTCACCGGGGACAGGGGGTCTACGAGCAGTACTTC. Protein product: CASHRGQGVYEQYF.

The table lists this clonotype with a few counts. The chain employs TRBV7-2 and TRBJ2-7; 16 positions match TRBD2. This CDR3 contains 15 residues. The J segment lost 8 bases and the V segment lost 5 bases, leaving 6 bases of the junction unmatched. Germline CDR1 SGHTA, CDR2 FQGNSA. Here the CDR3 reads CASSQGLAGGMKQYF. The DNA for the CDR3 is TGTGCCAGCAGCCAGGGACTAGCGGGAGGGATGAAGCAGTACTTC.

There are a few counts of this clonotype. This rearrangement joins TRBV11-2 to TRBJ2-7; 10 bases fit TRBD2. Germline CDR1 and CDR2: SGHAT and FQNNGV. Unmatched junction bases numbered 17, after V lost 4 bases and J lost 5 bases. The CDR3 is 18 residues long. Here the CDR3 reads CASSWGMASGRVVNEQYF. The CDR3 nucleotides are TGTGCCAGCAGCTGGGGCATGGCTAGCGGGAGAGTAGTGAACGAGCAGTACTTC.

The chain combines TRBV5-1 with TRBJ2-1; 12 bases agree with TRBD2. V shed 0 bases, J shed 9 bases, and the junction held 7 bases outside the gene matches. The length of the CDR3 is 16 residues. The V gene's germline CDR1 is SGHRS and CDR2 YFSETQ. DNA for the CDR3: TGCGCCAGCAGCTTGGCCACACTAGCGGGAGGTATTGAGCAGTTCTTC. This gives the protein CASSLATLAGGIEQFF.

This clonotype was observed a handful of times. V usage is TRBV20-1 and J usage is TRBJ2-1; 9 bases are a match to TRBD1. Germline values: CDR1 DFQATT, CDR2 SNEGSKA (reference sequence). Losses at the gene ends were 6 bases for V and 4 bases for J; bases not matched to a gene: 13. The CDR3 sequence is 16 residues long. CDR3 region: CSARDRDSTIYNEQFF. The CDR3 DNA reads as TGCAGTGCCCGGGACAGGGATTCTACTATTTACAATGAGCAGTTCTTC.

This clonotype showed up just a few times. The chain combines TRBV12-3 or TRBV12-4 with TRBJ2-7; D uncertain. Trimming left V 3 bases short and J 6 bases short, with 12 bases between. The CDR3 has 13 residues. In DNA form, the CDR3 reads TGTGCCAGCAGTTTTACTCCCCAGAGCGAGCAGTACTTC. Translated: CASSFTPQSEQYF.

This clonotype has just a few counts. This chain connects TRBV2 to TRBJ2-5; possibly TRBD1 for D (6 bases). V was cut by 6 bases and J by 5 bases, with 19 bases left in between. Germline V lookup: CDR1 SNHLY, CDR2 FYNNEI. The CDR3 is 15 residues long. The CDR3 protein is CASSQGTQVWETQYF. The DNA for the CDR3 is TGTGCCAGCAGCCAAGGGACACAGGTATGGGAGACCCAGTACTTC.

This clonotype came up a few times. The rearrangement joins TRBV27 to TRBJ2-1, with TRBD2 matching 9 bases. Germline values: CDR1 MNHEY, CDR2 SMNVEV (reference sequence). V shed 8 bases, J shed 8 bases, and the junction held 13 bases outside the gene matches. The CDR3 spans 15 residues. DNA of the CDR3: TGTGCCAGCGGCTCCCTAGCGGGGAGATCTTATGAGCAGTTCTTC. Translated: CASGSLAGRSYEQFF.

This rearrangement joins TRBV12-3 or TRBV12-4 to TRBJ2-7, with a weak D call TRBD2 (5 bases). The CDR3 totals 11 residues. V shed 3 bases and J shed 9 bases, with 9 bases lying between them. CDR3 sequence (DNA): TGTGCCAGCAGTTTCGTGGCGGGGCAGTACTTC. Translation: CASSFVAGQYF.

V and J are TRBV5-5 and TRBJ1-2, with no clear D. CDR3 size: 14 residues. The V and J ends lost 0 bases and 4 bases respectively, with 10 bases between them. Looked up from germline, CDR1 is SGHKS and CDR2 is YYEKEE (reference sequence). The CDR3 region is CASSLVVGGYGYTF. In DNA, the CDR3 is TGTGCCAGCAGCTTGGTGGTGGGAGGCTATGGCTACACCTTC. The full variable domain, with the rest looked up from reference TRBV5-5 and TRBJ1-2, is DAGVTQSPTHLIKTRGQQVTLRCSPISGHKSVSWYQQVLGQGPQFIFQYYEKEERGRGNFPDRFSARQFPNYSSELNVNALLLGDSALYLCASSLVVGGYGYTFGSGTRLTVV.

There are a few counts of this clonotype. The CDR3 protein is CAWGPGHRTNEKLFF. DNA of the CDR3: TGTGCCTGGGGACCGGGACATCGAACTAATGAAAAACTGTTTTTT. V is TRBV30 and J is TRBJ1-4; perhaps TRBD1 as D (6 bases). V was trimmed by 5 bases and J by 1 base, leaving 14 bases between them. Germline CDR1 GTSNPN, CDR2 SVGIG (reference sequence). The CDR3 loop spans 15 amino acids. The complete variable domain, with remaining parts taken from reference TRBV30 and TRBJ1-4, reads SQTIHQWPATLVQPVGSPLSLECTVEGTSNPNLYWYRQAAGRGLQLLFYSVGIGQISSEVPQNLSASRPQDRQFILSSKKLLLSDSGFYLCAWGPGHRTNEKLFFGSGTQLSVL.

This clonotype has a handful of counts. This rearrangement joins TRBV30 to TRBJ2-3; no firm D call. With 3 bases removed from V and 6 bases from J, the gap between germline ends came to 10 bases. In germline, CDR1 is GTSNPN, CDR2 SVGIG (reference sequence). The CDR3 sequence is 12 residues long. Written as DNA, the CDR3 is TGTGCCTGGAGACGTGACGGGGATACGCAGTATTTT. It encodes CAWRRDGDTQYF.

This clonotype was detected a few times. The chain employs TRBV6-1 and TRBJ2-3, with a possible D match to TRBD2 (6 bases). Germline V CDR1 and CDR2: MNHNS, SASEGT. V lost 1 base and J 7 bases, leaving 15 bases between the germline ends. CDR3 length equals 15 residues. The CDR3 reads CASSEGGSSDNTQYF. DNA of the CDR3: TGTGCCAGCAGTGAAGGAGGGTCTAGCGATAATACGCAGTATTTT.

This clonotype was seen repeatedly, ten times or more. The rearrangement uses TRBV2 and TRBJ1-2, with TRBD1 matching 7 bases. The CDR3 is made up of 15 amino acids. Unmatched junction bases numbered 12, after V lost 6 bases and J lost 5 bases. Per the germline V gene, CDR1 is SNHLY and CDR2 is FYNNEI. For the CDR3, the DNA is TGTGCCAGCAGAGCAACTACAGGGGCTCGGTATGGCTACACCTTC. This translates into CASRATTGARYGYTF.

V usage is TRBV6-6 and J usage is TRBJ1-1; 8 bases fit TRBD1. CDR1 and CDR2 from the germline V gene are MNHNY and SVGAGI (reference sequence). This CDR3 comprises 15 residues. V was clipped by 0 bases and J by 4 bases; unmatched bases: 4. CDR3 loop: CASSYSGQAGTEAFF. As DNA, the CDR3 is TGTGCCAGCAGTTACTCGGGACAGGCAGGCACTGAAGCTTTCTTT.

The rearrangement uses TRBV27 and TRBJ1-2; 7 positions agree with TRBD1. Germline V gives CDR1 MNHEY, CDR2 SMNVEV (reference sequence). V lost 5 bases to trimming and J lost 4 bases; unmatched junction nucleotides: 7. This CDR3 is built from 14 residues. The CDR3 DNA follows: TGTGCCAGCAGTCAATACAGGGGAAGCTATGGCTACACCTTC. Its protein is CASSQYRGSYGYTF.

This clonotype was seen more than once but under ten times. The J gene is TRBJ2-5, the V gene TRBV7-9; tentatively, D is TRBD1 (6 bases). The CDR3 spans 15 residues. The V end lost 5 bases, the J end lost 5 bases, and 18 bases lay between the germline ends. Germline V gene lookup returns CDR1 SEHNR and CDR2 FQNEAQ (reference sequence). CDR3 sequence: CASSLGTPTGETQYF. The CDR3 region has the DNA TGTGCCAGCAGCCTCGGGACACCGACTGGGGAGACCCAGTACTTC.

This clonotype has just a few counts. This chain uses TRBV11-2 with TRBJ2-1; 8 nucleotides align to TRBD2. The V segment lost 5 bases and the J segment 4 bases; nucleotides outside the gene matches: 13. CDR1 is SGHAT and CDR2 is FQNNGV in the germline V gene. This CDR3 region has 17 residues. The CDR3 DNA sequence: TGTGCCAGCAGCCCCACCAGGAGCGGGAGTTTGTACAATGAGCAGTTCTTC. Its protein product is CASSPTRSGSLYNEQFF. Full variable domain (remainder filled in from reference TRBV11-2 and TRBJ2-1): EAGVAQSPRYKIIEKRQSVAFWCNPISGHATLYWYQQILGQGPKLLIQFQNNGVVDDSQLPKDRFSAERLKGVDSTLKIQPAKLEDSAVYLCASSPTRSGSLYNEQFFGPGTRLTVL.

The J gene is TRBJ2-2, the V gene TRBV20-1; D ambiguous. The CDR3 has 13 amino acids. The germline V gene has CDR1 DFQATT and CDR2 SNEGSKA (reference sequence). Trimming left V 3 bases short and J 2 bases short, with 7 bases between. This CDR3 is CSASSSNTGELFF. The CDR3 DNA follows: TGCAGTGCTAGTTCCAGTAACACCGGGGAGCTGTTTTTT.

This clonotype was seen more than once but under ten times. The chain employs TRBV12-3 or TRBV12-4 and TRBJ1-1; D possibly corresponds to TRBD1 (5 bases). The CDR3 covers 13 residues. V lost 3 bases and J 5 bases, leaving 10 bases between the germline ends. The CDR3 is CASSFRGRTEAFF. The CDR3 DNA follows: TGTGCCAGCAGTTTCCGGGGACGAACTGAAGCTTTCTTT.

This sequence joins TRBV20-1 and TRBJ2-1; D is unresolved. The germline V and J ends were trimmed by 5 bases and 5 bases, with 4 bases remaining between them. CDR3 length: 10 amino acids. Germline V gives CDR1 DFQATT, CDR2 SNEGSKA (reference sequence). CDR3 nucleotide sequence: TGCAGTGCTGCGAACAATGAGCAGTTCTTC. Residues: CSAANNEQFF.

This clonotype occurred a few times. The chain carries TRBV3-1 and TRBJ2-1; the D gene is possibly TRBD2 (6 bases). The germline gives CDR1 LGHDT, CDR2 YNNKEL (reference sequence). Trimming cost V 7 bases and J 4 bases, with 17 bases left between them. The CDR3 is made up of 15 amino acids. For the CDR3, the DNA is TGTGCCAGCACCACCCAGGCTAGCGTGTACAATGAGCAGTTCTTC. This encodes CASTTQASVYNEQFF.